One T cell receptor (beta chain) is described in this entry. As yet, its antigen is unknown. Deletions cut 4 bases from V and 2 bases from J, with 12 bases between. The CDR3 consists of 14 residues. Germline assignment: CDR1 SGHRS and CDR2 YFSETQ. In the PCR, 60 Vbeta and 13 Jbeta primers were used. Clones were read by immunoSEQ multiplex PCR, and TCRdb kept only the in-frame ones, dropping some. The table lists about 140,000 clones, approximately 70% of them singletons. The data are from a study of cytomegalovirus exposure and HLA in healthy donors. Study context: Findings of an earlier analysis included some 120 million unique TCR beta sequences from roughly 180 million T cells. General study points: Researchers left out some V segments, among them TRBV6-2 and TRBV6-3, as indistinguishable.

This receptor was obtained from a young woman in good health and CMV-seronegative. This chain links TRBV5-1 with TRBJ1-2; no clear D gene. Material: PBMCs. In nucleotides, the CDR3 is TGCGCCAGCAGCGCCCGAAACACCAACTATGGCTACACCTTC. Protein product: CASSARNTNYGYTF.